The 9 T cell receptor beta chains given below trace back to one sample, sequenced in a study of cytomegalovirus exposure and HLA in healthy donors. The PCR was carried out with 60 Vbeta primers and 13 Jbeta primers. Generated by immunoSEQ multiplex PCR, the TCRdb table keeps only in-frame clones and is missing some. The sample shows roughly 200,000 clones, roughly three quarters of them seen only once. The sequencing input was PBMCs. These receptors were collected from a male donor in good health and CMV-seronegative.

The J gene is TRBJ2-1, the V gene TRBV7-3; D is unresolved. This CDR3 is 16 amino acids long. Between the trimmed V and J ends, which lost 2 bases and 0 bases, there was a span of 11 bases. Germline V CDR1 and CDR2: SGHTA, FQGTGA. The CDR3 spells CASSLFGGSSYNEQFF. CDR3 DNA sequence: TGTGCCAGCAGCTTATTTGGCGGAAGCTCCTACAATGAGCAGTTCTTC.

This clone was picked up one time. The rearrangement uses TRBV6-5 and TRBJ2-3; D is ambiguous. Germline V gene sequence: CDR1 MNHEY, CDR2 SVGAGI. The ends were cut back, 7 bases at V and 6 bases at J, with 8 bases in the middle. The CDR3 consists of 11 residues. The CDR3 DNA is TGTGCCAGCAAATATATGGATACGCAGTATTTT. Amino acids: CASKYMDTQYF.

The V and J genes are TRBV28 and TRBJ2-7, with D unresolved. V gave up 5 bases and J gave up 4 bases, with 6 bases separating them. The germline V gene encodes CDR1 MDHEN and CDR2 SYDVKM. CDR3 length: 11 amino acids. In DNA form, the CDR3 reads TGTGCCAGCAGTCCGGAGTACGAGCAGTACTTC. It codes for CASSPEYEQYF.

J is TRBJ2-7 and V is TRBV4-2; D not resolved. The germline V gene encodes CDR1 LGHNA and CDR2 YNFKEQ. The ends were cut back, 3 bases at V and 0 bases at J, with 12 bases in the middle. CDR3 length: 15 residues. The CDR3 protein is CASSQPADNSYEQYF. CDR3 sequence (DNA): TGTGCCAGCAGCCAGCCCGCTGACAACTCCTACGAGCAGTACTTC.

This clone was detected a few times. This chain joins TRBV6-1 and TRBJ1-5; D call uncertain. Trimming cost V 6 bases and J 5 bases, with 8 bases left between them. The CDR3 is 12 residues long. Germline CDR1 is MNHNS and CDR2 is SASEGT. CDR3 residues: CASRDGDQPQHF. The CDR3 DNA follows: TGTGCCAGCAGGGACGGGGATCAGCCCCAGCATTTT.

The chain carries TRBV11-1 and TRBJ2-2; 8 bases align to TRBD1. CDR3 length: 15 amino acids. Losses at the gene ends were 7 bases for V and 5 bases for J; bases not matched to a gene: 9. Germline V gives CDR1 SGHAT, CDR2 FQDESV (reference sequence). CDR3 DNA: TGTGCCAGCAACCCCGGGACAGGACCGACCGGGGAGCTGTTTTTT. Translation gives CASNPGTGPTGELFF.

The sample holds a few counts of this clone. The J gene is TRBJ1-6, the V gene TRBV6-6; 7 bases agree with TRBD1. Germline trimming cut 0 bases from V and 10 bases from J; bases unmatched to any gene: 6. This CDR3 spans 15 amino acids. Looked up from germline, CDR1 is MNHNY and CDR2 is SVGAGI (reference sequence). CDR3 sequence (DNA): TGTGCCAGCAGTTACTCGACAGGGTTGGGGTCACCCCTCCACTTT. This codes for CASSYSTGLGSPLHF.

A remark on this clone: Other DNA sequences in the same sample also yield this CDR3. V usage is TRBV30 and J usage is TRBJ1-2; D uncertain. Germline V gene lookup returns CDR1 GTSNPN and CDR2 SVGIG (reference sequence). The CDR3 length is 13 residues. Between the trimmed V and J ends, which lost 0 bases and 1 base, there was a span of 6 bases. DNA of the CDR3: TGTGCCTGGAGTGTATCAGTTAACTATGGCTACACCTTC. It specifies CAWSVSVNYGYTF. The complete variable domain, with remaining parts taken from reference TRBV30 and TRBJ1-2, reads SQTIHQWPATLVQPVGSPLSLECTVEGTSNPNLYWYRQAAGRGLQLLFYSVGIGQISSEVPQNLSASRPQDRQFILSSKKLLLSDSGFYLCAWSVSVNYGYTFGSGTRLTVV.

This clone was observed a single time. The chain carries TRBV7-9 and TRBJ1-5, with 8 bases aligning to TRBD1. This CDR3 is built from 14 residues. CDR1 and CDR2 from the germline V gene are SEHNR and FQNEAQ (reference sequence). The junction had 4 bases not matched to a gene; V was cut back by 4 bases and J by 5 bases. The CDR3 DNA reads as TGTGCCAGCAGCTCCGGACAGGGCGATCAGCCCCAGCATTTT. Protein: CASSSGQGDQPQHF.